This T cell receptor (beta chain) was obtained from a study of regulatory T cells in long-lasting Graves disease. The CDR3 is 15 amino acids. Germline lookup yields CDR1 MNHNS and CDR2 SASEGT. Germline trimming cut 10 bases from V and 4 bases from J; bases unmatched to any gene: 15. Regarding time point: persistent/refractory GD, antithyroid drugs over 5 years with positive TRAb. With RNA extracted from PBMCs as input, the TCR library was made. Construction of TCR beta libraries relied on iRepertoire HTBI primers and on Arm-PCR targeting CDR3 regions. Using its own MiXCR run on the multiplex PCR reads, TCRdb lists one record per CDR3 protein. The repertoire holds fewer than 400,000 distinct CDR3 sequences, less than 25% seen once, with about a fifth in the top ten. A note on this clonotype: What it binds is unknown.

Overall study findings and caveats: In persistent patients, shared public clonotypes (2,741) outnumbered those in new patients (around 1,000).

This chain links TRBV6-1 with TRBJ1-2, with 7 bases matching TRBD1. The specimen was peripheral blood mononuclear cells (PBMCs), collected when the disease was refractory, from a patient treated with antithyroid drugs. This TCR was recovered from a female donor with Graves disease. The chain's CDR3 is CATNGQASRGYGYTF. CDR3 nucleotide sequence: TGTGCCACCAACGGACAGGCCTCGCGGGGCTATGGCTACACCTTC.